The T cell receptor beta chain described here comes from a study of blood T cell repertoires in COVID-19. The CDR3 has 14 amino acids. Germline loops: CDR1 SGHTA, CDR2 FQGTGA. Trimming cost V 3 bases and J 5 bases, with 10 bases left between them. TCRdb's table, derived via immunoSEQ multiplex PCR, lists solely in-frame clones and lacks some. The sample carries some 150,000 clones, about 87% recorded once. The clonotype was recovered from a woman in her forties or fifties with active or convalescent COVID-19. The chain is built from TRBV7-3 and TRBJ2-2, with D tentatively TRBD2 (5 bases). Sequencing used peripheral blood. The CDR3 region is CASSFGPGTGELFF. The CDR3 nucleotides are TGTGCCAGCAGCTTCGGTCCGGGAACCGGGGAGCTGTTTTTT.